This is a list of T cell receptor beta chains from one sample in a study of T cell responses to AZD1222 COVID-19 vaccine. The method was immunoSEQ multiplex PCR; TCRdb's version includes in-frame clones alone and lacks a portion of them. The repertoire holds just under 90,000 clones, with about 91% as singletons. Source: peripheral blood, taken 28 days after the second AZD1222 dose. All receptors derive from an adult who received the AZD1222 COVID-19 vaccine. The CDR3 runs from the conserved cysteine through the conserved F or W. Fields, in order: J gene, D gene, V gene, clone size, CDR3 DNA, CDR3 protein. The D gene is left open where the match is weak. Only part of the rows carry a size: once, few, many, or a class if the clone is expanded.

j_gene: TRBJ2-7
d_gene: .
v_gene: TRBV7-5
abundance: .
CDR3nt: TGTGCCAGAAGCCCCGGAACGGTATACGAGCAGTACTTC
CDR3aa: CARSPGTVYEQYF

j_gene: TRBJ2-1
d_gene: .
v_gene: TRBV12-3/TRBV12-4
abundance: .
CDR3nt: TGTGCCTCACGAGGGACCGACAATGAGCAGTTCTTC
CDR3aa: CASRGTDNEQFF

j_gene: TRBJ2-7
d_gene: TRBD1
v_gene: TRBV4-1
abundance: once
CDR3nt: TGCGCCAGCAGCCAAGTATCGACAGGGGAAAATTACGAGCAGTACTTC
CDR3aa: CASSQVSTGENYEQYF

j_gene: TRBJ1-2
d_gene: .
v_gene: TRBV6-1
abundance: .
CDR3nt: TGTGCCAGCAGTGATGATAAGGGATCGGTCTATGGCTACACCTTC
CDR3aa: CASSDDKGSVYGYTF

j_gene: TRBJ1-1
d_gene: .
v_gene: TRBV5-1
abundance: once
CDR3nt: TGCGCCAGCACCCCGGAGGGCTCGAACACTGAAGCTTTCTTT
CDR3aa: CASTPEGSNTEAFF

j_gene: TRBJ1-4
d_gene: .
v_gene: TRBV5-5
abundance: .
CDR3nt: TGTGCCAGCAGCTTGGCCTCTGAAAAACTGTTTTTT
CDR3aa: CASSLASEKLFF

j_gene: TRBJ2-7
d_gene: .
v_gene: TRBV9
abundance: once
CDR3nt: TGTGCCAGCAGCCCCGGGCCCGACTCCTACGAGCAGTACTTC
CDR3aa: CASSPGPDSYEQYF

j_gene: TRBJ1-1
d_gene: .
v_gene: TRBV5-6
abundance: .
CDR3nt: TGTGCCAGCAGCTTGGCGGCGGAGATGAACACTGAAGCTTTCTTT
CDR3aa: CASSLAAEMNTEAFF

j_gene: TRBJ2-3
d_gene: .
v_gene: TRBV11-3
abundance: .
CDR3nt: TGTGCCAGCAGCTTGAGGGGTTCGGATACGCAGTATTTT
CDR3aa: CASSLRGSDTQYF

j_gene: TRBJ1-2
d_gene: .
v_gene: TRBV5-6
abundance: once
CDR3nt: TGTGCCAGCAGTTTAGGACTCTATGGCTACACCTTC
CDR3aa: CASSLGLYGYTF

j_gene: TRBJ1-1
d_gene: TRBD1
v_gene: TRBV7-3
abundance: .
CDR3nt: TGTGCCAGCAGCTTTGAGGGGGCGAGATCGGCTGAAGCTTTCTTT
CDR3aa: CASSFEGARSAEAFF

j_gene: TRBJ1-5
d_gene: .
v_gene: TRBV6-5
abundance: .
CDR3nt: TGTGCCAGCAGTTACGGAACGCAAGGGGGGCCCCAGCATTTT
CDR3aa: CASSYGTQGGPQHF

j_gene: TRBJ2-6
d_gene: .
v_gene: TRBV7-3
abundance: .
CDR3nt: TGTGCCAGCAGCTTAACCGGGCTATCCGGGGCCAACGTCCTGACTTTC
CDR3aa: CASSLTGLSGANVLTF

j_gene: TRBJ1-1
d_gene: .
v_gene: TRBV30
abundance: once
CDR3nt: TGTGCCTGGAAACTCGGGCCCCGAGGGACTGAAGCTTTCTTT
CDR3aa: CAWKLGPRGTEAFF

j_gene: TRBJ1-1
d_gene: .
v_gene: TRBV7-6
abundance: .
CDR3nt: TGTGCCAGCAGCTTCCGAGGGGGGACGGAGAACACTGAAGCTTTCTTT
CDR3aa: CASSFRGGTENTEAFF